These T cell receptor beta chains were read from a single sample in a study of T cells in Graves' hyperthyroidism and ophthalmopathy. TCRdb independently ran MiXCR on the multiplex PCR reads; one entry per CDR3 protein. The data show 250,000 to 300,000 distinct CDR3 sequences, with about 14% seen just once and roughly 14% held by the top ten. Material: blood. These receptors came from a woman aged 40 to 55 with Graves' hyperthyroidism that later progressed to Graves' ophthalmopathy. CDR3s include the opening cysteine and the closing phenylalanine or tryptophan. Fields, in order: J gene, V gene, CDR3 length, D gene, clone size, CDR3 DNA, CDR3 protein. A D gene is named only where the DNA matches it firmly. Some rows have no size entry. The others give once, few or many, or a class for an expanded clone.

J: TRBJ2-1; V: TRBV24-1; length: 13; D: TRBD1; size: many; DNA: TGTGCCACCAGCTGGACAGGGGGCAGTGAGCAGTTCTTC; CDR3: CATSWTGGSEQFF
J: TRBJ1-5; V: TRBV27; length: 14; D: TRBD1; size: once; DNA: TGTGCCAGCAGTGGGACAGCTAGCAATCAGCCCCAGCATTTT; CDR3: CASSGTASNQPQHF
J: TRBJ2-7; V: TRBV27; length: 14; D: .; size: few; DNA: TGTGCCAGCAGTCTAAGCAGCCCGACGGACAAGCAGTACTTC; CDR3: CASSLSSPTDKQYF
J: TRBJ2-3; V: TRBV2; length: 16; D: TRBD2; size: many; DNA: TGTGCCTCGAATCTCGGGAGGCGTTCCGGGCACGATACGCAGTATTTT; CDR3: CASNLGRRSGHDTQYF
J: TRBJ2-1; V: TRBV6-1; length: 12; D: .; size: many; DNA: TGTGCCAGCAGTAGGGGCTCGAATGAGCAGTTCTTC; CDR3: CASSRGSNEQFF
J: TRBJ2-5; V: TRBV18; length: 14; D: .; size: many; DNA: TGTGCCAGCTCCCGGACGGGGCCCCAAGAGACCCAGTACTTC; CDR3: CASSRTGPQETQYF
J: TRBJ2-7; V: TRBV11-2; length: 15; D: TRBD2; size: many; DNA: TGTGCCAGCAGCTCGATAGCGGGGGCCTCCTACGAGCAGTACTTC; CDR3: CASSSIAGASYEQYF
J: TRBJ2-3; V: TRBV11-2; length: 15; D: TRBD1; size: few; DNA: TGTGCCAGCAGCTTCACCGGGACAGGCGGGGATACGCAGTATTTT; CDR3: CASSFTGTGGDTQYF
J: TRBJ2-4; V: TRBV15; length: 15; D: TRBD2; size: many; DNA: TGTGCCACCAGGAAGAGCGGGGTCGGCAAAAACATTCAGTACTTC; CDR3: CATRKSGVGKNIQYF
J: TRBJ2-1; V: TRBV27; length: 16; D: .; size: many; DNA: TGTGCCAGCAAGCTAGCAGGGGTTGGACATATGGATGAGCAGTTCTTC; CDR3: CASKLAGVGHMDEQFF
J: TRBJ2-5; V: TRBV7-9; length: 14; D: .; size: many; DNA: TGTGCCAGCAGCCCCGGGACACTTCAAGAGACCCAGTACTTC; CDR3: CASSPGTLQETQYF
J: TRBJ1-5; V: TRBV27; length: 13; D: .; size: many; DNA: TGTGCCAGCAGTTTATCGCGGGATCAGCCCCAGCATTTT; CDR3: CASSLSRDQPQHF
J: TRBJ2-7; V: TRBV15; length: 16; D: TRBD2; size: many; DNA: TGTGCCACCAGACCCCTAAACGGGACTAGCGGGATAGAGCAGTACTTC; CDR3: CATRPLNGTSGIEQYF
J: TRBJ2-1; V: TRBV20-1; length: 14; D: .; size: many; DNA: TGCAGTGCTAGAACTTTAACAGGGATGGGTGAGCAGTTCTTC; CDR3: CSARTLTGMGEQFF
J: TRBJ2-7; V: TRBV12-3/TRBV12-4; length: 13; D: .; size: many; DNA: TGTGCCAGCAGTTTAGGCACGTTCTCCGAGCAGTACTTC; CDR3: CASSLGTFSEQYF
J: TRBJ2-3; V: TRBV28; length: 13; D: .; size: few; DNA: TGTGCCAGCAGTTCACCCCCAAGAGATACGCAGTATTTT; CDR3: CASSSPPRDTQYF
J: TRBJ2-1; V: TRBV6-1; length: 12; D: .; size: few; DNA: TGTGCCAGCAGCGGGAGTACCCATGAGCAGTTCTTC; CDR3: CASSGSTHEQFF
J: TRBJ2-5; V: TRBV3-1; length: 15; D: .; size: many; DNA: TGTGCCAGCAGCCCTTCGACTGTGGTACAAGAGACCCAGTACTTC; CDR3: CASSPSTVVQETQYF
J: TRBJ2-1; V: TRBV19; length: 21; D: TRBD2; size: few; DNA: TGTGCCAGTAGTATTCTTTTCGGGATGGTAGCGGGAGGGCCGGCCTACAATGAGCAGTTCTTC; CDR3: CASSILFGMVAGGPAYNEQFF
J: TRBJ1-6; V: TRBV5-1; length: 15; D: .; size: many; DNA: TGCGCCAGCAGCTTGGCTCCGTATGGGAATTCACCCCTCCACTTT; CDR3: CASSLAPYGNSPLHF
J: TRBJ2-7; V: TRBV13; length: 18; D: TRBD2; size: .; DNA: TGTGCCAGCAGTCCCGGACGGGGTCTAGCGGGAGGTTCGTACGAGCAGTACTTC; CDR3: CASSPGRGLAGGSYEQYF
J: TRBJ1-6; V: TRBV11-2; length: 17; D: .; size: many; DNA: TGTGCCAGCAGCTTAGGGGTCGGGAGAAGTTATAATTCACCCCTCCACTTT; CDR3: CASSLGVGRSYNSPLHF
J: TRBJ1-2; V: TRBV28; length: 15; D: TRBD1; size: .; DNA: TGTGCCAGCAGTTTAAGGGCAGGGGGCATCTATGGCTACACCTTC; CDR3: CASSLRAGGIYGYTF
J: TRBJ2-5; V: TRBV28; length: 11; D: .; size: many; DNA: TGTGCCAGCAGGTGGGAAGAGACCCAGTACTTC; CDR3: CASRWEETQYF
J: TRBJ2-1; V: TRBV5-1; length: 12; D: .; size: many; DNA: TGCGCCAGCAGAGGGAATAACAATGAGCAGTTCTTC; CDR3: CASRGNNNEQFF
J: TRBJ2-7; V: TRBV11-2; length: 13; D: .; size: many; DNA: TGTGCCAGCAGCTGGGGTGCAGGATTGGTAGGGTACTTC; CDR3: CASSWGAGLVGYF
J: TRBJ2-3; V: TRBV3-1; length: 16; D: .; size: many; DNA: TGTGCCAGCAGCCAAGGACGGCGGACTAGCACAGATACGCAGTATTTT; CDR3: CASSQGRRTSTDTQYF
J: TRBJ2-7; V: TRBV20-1; length: 15; D: TRBD1; size: .; DNA: TGCAGTGCAGGAGGGGAAGACAGGGGGCGCAACGAGCAGTACTTC; CDR3: CSAGGEDRGRNEQYF
J: TRBJ2-7; V: TRBV30; length: 13; D: .; size: many; DNA: TGTGCCTGGAGCGCCGCCGGCAGCTACGAGCAGTACTTC; CDR3: CAWSAAGSYEQYF
J: TRBJ1-1; V: TRBV12-3/TRBV12-4; length: 13; D: .; size: many; DNA: TGTGCCAGCAGTTTTATCAGGAACACTGAAGCTTTCTTT; CDR3: CASSFIRNTEAFF
J: TRBJ2-1; V: TRBV28; length: 14; D: .; size: many; DNA: TGTGCCAGCGGCTACCAGGGAACCTACAATGAGCAGTTCTTC; CDR3: CASGYQGTYNEQFF
J: TRBJ2-2; V: TRBV7-9; length: 14; D: .; size: many; DNA: TGTGCCACCCGAGGGACATCTCACACCGGGGAGCTGTTTTTT; CDR3: CATRGTSHTGELFF
J: TRBJ2-1; V: TRBV28; length: 16; D: .; size: many; DNA: TGTGCCAGCAGTTCCCCAACTAGTGAATACCACAATGAGCAGTTCTTC; CDR3: CASSSPTSEYHNEQFF
J: TRBJ1-1; V: TRBV12-3/TRBV12-4; length: 14; D: .; size: many; DNA: TGTGCCAGCAGCACGACGGAAATTTACACTGAAGCTTTCTTT; CDR3: CASSTTEIYTEAFF
J: TRBJ2-7; V: TRBV4-1; length: 14; D: .; size: .; DNA: TGCGCCAGCAGCCAAGTGAAACTAGTCCACGAGCAGTACTTC; CDR3: CASSQVKLVHEQYF
J: TRBJ2-1; V: TRBV12-3/TRBV12-4; length: 17; D: TRBD2; size: .; DNA: TGTGCCAGCACCGAAACAGAGGGCTCTAGCGGGTACAATGAGCAGTTCTTC; CDR3: CASTETEGSSGYNEQFF
J: TRBJ2-3; V: TRBV7-8; length: 17; D: .; size: many; DNA: TGTGCCAGCAGATACAAATTGGGTGGAGGGTCGACAGATACGCAGTATTTT; CDR3: CASRYKLGGGSTDTQYF
J: TRBJ1-1; V: TRBV11-2; length: 15; D: TRBD1; size: .; DNA: TGTGCCAGCAGAATTACAGGGGGCCCCGACACTGAAGCTTTCTTT; CDR3: CASRITGGPDTEAFF
J: TRBJ2-5; V: TRBV2; length: 13; D: .; size: many; DNA: TGTGCCAGCAGCAACGGTCGGCGGGAGACCCAGTACTTC; CDR3: CASSNGRRETQYF
J: TRBJ2-2; V: TRBV28; length: 13; D: TRBD1; size: many; DNA: TGTGCCAGCAGTTCGACAGGGCTTAGGGAGCTGTTTTTT; CDR3: CASSSTGLRELFF
J: TRBJ1-5; V: TRBV25-1; length: 14; D: .; size: many; DNA: TGTGCCAGCAGTGAGAGGGACCTCAATCAGCCCCAGCATTTT; CDR3: CASSERDLNQPQHF